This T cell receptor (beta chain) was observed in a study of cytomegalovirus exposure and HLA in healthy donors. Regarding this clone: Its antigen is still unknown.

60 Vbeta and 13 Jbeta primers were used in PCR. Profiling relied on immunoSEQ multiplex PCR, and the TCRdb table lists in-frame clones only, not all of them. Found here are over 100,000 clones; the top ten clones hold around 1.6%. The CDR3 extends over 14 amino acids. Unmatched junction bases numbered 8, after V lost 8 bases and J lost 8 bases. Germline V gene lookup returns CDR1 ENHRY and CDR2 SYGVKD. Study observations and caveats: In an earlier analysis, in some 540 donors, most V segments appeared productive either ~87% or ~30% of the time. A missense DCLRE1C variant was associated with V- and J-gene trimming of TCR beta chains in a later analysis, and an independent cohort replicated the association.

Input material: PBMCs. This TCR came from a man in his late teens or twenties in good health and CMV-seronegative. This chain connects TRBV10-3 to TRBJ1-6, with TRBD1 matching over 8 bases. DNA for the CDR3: TGTGCCATCTCATCCGGGACAGGCGATTCACCCCTCCACTTT. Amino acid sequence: CAISSGTGDSPLHF.